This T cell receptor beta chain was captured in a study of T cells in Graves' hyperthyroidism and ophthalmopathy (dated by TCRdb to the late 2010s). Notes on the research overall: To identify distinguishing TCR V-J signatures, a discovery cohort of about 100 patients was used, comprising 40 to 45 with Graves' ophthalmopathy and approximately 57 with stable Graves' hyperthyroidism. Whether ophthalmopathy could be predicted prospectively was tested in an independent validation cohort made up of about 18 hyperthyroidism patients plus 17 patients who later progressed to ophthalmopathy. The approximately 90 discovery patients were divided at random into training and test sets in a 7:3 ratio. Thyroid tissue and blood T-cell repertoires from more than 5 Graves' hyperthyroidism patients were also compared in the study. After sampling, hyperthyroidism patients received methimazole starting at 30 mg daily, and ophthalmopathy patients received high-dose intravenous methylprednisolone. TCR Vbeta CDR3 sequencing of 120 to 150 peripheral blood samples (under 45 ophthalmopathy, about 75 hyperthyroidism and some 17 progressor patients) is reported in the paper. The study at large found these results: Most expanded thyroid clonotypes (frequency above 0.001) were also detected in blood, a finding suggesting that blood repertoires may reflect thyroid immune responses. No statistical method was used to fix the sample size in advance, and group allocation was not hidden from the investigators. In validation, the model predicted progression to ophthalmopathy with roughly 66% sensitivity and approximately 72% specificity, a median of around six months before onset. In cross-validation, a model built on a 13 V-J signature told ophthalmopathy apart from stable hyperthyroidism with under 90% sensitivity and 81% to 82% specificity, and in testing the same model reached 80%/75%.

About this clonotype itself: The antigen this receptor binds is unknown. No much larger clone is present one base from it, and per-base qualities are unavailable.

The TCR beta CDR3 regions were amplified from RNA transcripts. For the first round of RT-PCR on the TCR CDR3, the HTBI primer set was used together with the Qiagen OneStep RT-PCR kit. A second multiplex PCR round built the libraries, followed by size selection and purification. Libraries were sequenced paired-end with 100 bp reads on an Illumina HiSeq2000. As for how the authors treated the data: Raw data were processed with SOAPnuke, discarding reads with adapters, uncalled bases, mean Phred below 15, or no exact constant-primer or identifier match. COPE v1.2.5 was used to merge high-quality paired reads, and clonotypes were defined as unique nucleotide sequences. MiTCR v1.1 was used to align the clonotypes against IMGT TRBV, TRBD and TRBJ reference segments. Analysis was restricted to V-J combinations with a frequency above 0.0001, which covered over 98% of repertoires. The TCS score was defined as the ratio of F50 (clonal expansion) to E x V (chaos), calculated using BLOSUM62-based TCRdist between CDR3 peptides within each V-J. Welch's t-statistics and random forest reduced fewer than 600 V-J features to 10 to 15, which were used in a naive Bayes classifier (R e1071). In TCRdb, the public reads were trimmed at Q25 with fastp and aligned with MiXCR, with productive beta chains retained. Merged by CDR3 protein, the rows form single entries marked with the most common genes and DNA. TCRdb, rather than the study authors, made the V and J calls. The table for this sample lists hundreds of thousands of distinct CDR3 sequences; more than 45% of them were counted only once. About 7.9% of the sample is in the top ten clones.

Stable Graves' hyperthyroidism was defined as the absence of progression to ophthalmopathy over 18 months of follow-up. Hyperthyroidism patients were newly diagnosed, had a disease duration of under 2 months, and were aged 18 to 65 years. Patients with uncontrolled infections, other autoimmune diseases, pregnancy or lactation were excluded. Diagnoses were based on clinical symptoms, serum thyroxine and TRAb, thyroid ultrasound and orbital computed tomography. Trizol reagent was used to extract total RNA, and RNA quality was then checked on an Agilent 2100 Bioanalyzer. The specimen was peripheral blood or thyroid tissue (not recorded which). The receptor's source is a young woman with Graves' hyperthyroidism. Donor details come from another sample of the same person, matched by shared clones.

The encoded CDR3 is CASSYSDTYEQYF. The sequence in DNA is TGTGCCAGCAGTTACTCGGACACCTACGAGCAGTACTTC. The V and J segments used are TRBV7-2 and TRBJ2-7; TRBD1 could be the D gene, as 5 bases match. CDR1 is given as SGHTA and CDR2 as FQGNSA, both from the germline V gene. The CDR3 holds 13 amino acids from the cysteine to the phenylalanine. The sequence is cut down to CDR3 DNA, 39 bases in frame from base 1. V gives up 6 bases and J gives up 2 bases, and the segment between their germline ends measures 11 bases. This CDR3, with the reference TRBV7-2 and TRBJ2-7 proteins standing in past its ends, gives the full variable domain GAGVSQSPSNKVTEKGKDVELRCDPISGHTALYWYRQSLGQGLEFLIYFQGNSAPDKSGLPSDRFSAERTGGSVSTLTIQRTQQEDSAVYLCASSYSDTYEQYFGPGTRLTVT.